This paragraph covers one T cell receptor (beta chain) sequence. Its antigen is undetermined. These data are taken from a study of T cell responses to AZD1222 COVID-19 vaccine. The CDR3 totals 15 residues. J was trimmed by 4 bases and V by 3 bases; bases with no gene match: 3. Germline V lookup: CDR1 SGHTA, CDR2 FQGNSA. General study points: Unmutated variant regions are reportedly targeted by nearly half of spike-specific TCRs.

The table came from immunoSEQ multiplex PCR; TCRdb's copy has only in-frame clones and leaves some out. Found here are about 160,000 clones, 85% to 95% of them singletons; the top ten hold approximately 4%. The sequences come from peripheral blood, collected on day 0 of AZD1222 vaccination. This clonotype was sampled from an adult in good health. The V and J genes are TRBV7-2 and TRBJ1-3, with 10 positions matching TRBD1. The CDR3 loop is CASSFGTGEGNTIYF. Written as DNA, the CDR3 is TGTGCCAGCAGCTTCGGGACAGGGGAAGGAAACACCATATATTTT.